This T cell receptor (beta chain) comes out of a study of OX40 agonist ivuxolimab in advanced cancers. The CDR3 covers 14 residues. The V and J ends lost 4 bases and 5 bases, in that order; junction bases with no gene match: 8. Germline CDR1 SEHNR, CDR2 FQNEAQ (reference sequence). The data were produced by immunoSEQ multiplex PCR, yet TCRdb's version contains in-frame clones alone and is incomplete. This sample yields roughly 76,000 clones, of which about 93% are seen a single time; around 6.3% belongs to the top ten. This chain links TRBV7-9 with TRBJ2-7; 7 bases match TRBD1. The sequence derives from an adult with an advanced solid tumor such as melanoma, head and neck, liver or kidney cancer. The sequenced sample was CD4+ or CD8+ T cells sorted from blood, obtained in a trial of the OX40 agonist ivuxolimab. CDR3 bases: TGTGCCAGCAGCTCGACCGGGACAGTTGACGAGCAGTACTTC. Translated: CASSSTGTVDEQYF.